The next 26 T cell receptor beta chains were all read from a single sample in a study of radiotherapy plus CTLA-4 blockade in lung cancer. Sequencing was performed with immunoSEQ multiplex PCR; in TCRdb, only in-frame clones are kept and a portion is missing. The sample has over 100,000 clones; 70% to 85% are singletons. Here the sequenced sample was peripheral blood, taken from a patient treated with radiotherapy plus ipilimumab. Receptors were obtained from a human donor with non-small cell lung cancer that progressed on radiotherapy plus ipilimumab. Some clones in this sample may be carry-over from other donors' samples.

The chain employs TRBV6-4 and TRBJ2-2; 9 nucleotides align to TRBD1. The CDR3 sequence is 14 residues long. Trimming took 6 bases from V and 6 from J; bases not matched to a gene: 5. The germline V gene has CDR1 MRHNA and CDR2 SNTAGT. The CDR3 sequence is CASRGTGWSGELFF. CDR3 sequence (DNA): TGTGCCAGCAGAGGGACAGGGTGGTCCGGGGAGCTGTTTTTT.

This chain joins TRBV4-3 and TRBJ1-1; D is unresolved. This CDR3 has 12 amino acids. Trimming removed 1 base from V and 4 bases from J, with 4 bases in between. Germline CDR1 LGHNA, CDR2 YSLEER. In DNA form, the CDR3 reads TGCGCCAGCAGCCAAGTCGGCACTGAAGCTTTCTTT. Translated: CASSQVGTEAFF.

V is TRBV27 and J is TRBJ1-6; 7 bases align to TRBD1. Germline V gene sequence: CDR1 MNHEY, CDR2 SMNVEV (reference sequence). The V and J ends lost 5 bases and 9 bases, in that order; junction bases with no gene match: 13. CDR3 size: 16 residues. The CDR3 is CASSLIPVTGTSPLHF. The CDR3 nucleotides are TGTGCCAGCAGTCTAATACCAGTGACAGGGACTTCACCCCTCCACTTT.

The chain is built from TRBV7-8 and TRBJ1-5; D unresolved. The CDR3 contains 12 residues. V was clipped by 6 bases and J by 7 bases, with 10 bases between them. Germline V lookup: CDR1 SGHVS, CDR2 FQNEAQ. The CDR3 here is CASRVDGQPQHF. The CDR3 coding sequence is TGTGCCAGCAGGGTTGACGGCCAGCCCCAGCATTTT.

The CDR3 loop reads CASSPLLGANSPLHF. CDR3 in DNA: TGTGCCAGCAGCCCCCTGCTGGGGGCTAATTCACCCCTCCACTTT. The chain employs TRBV28 and TRBJ1-6, with D possibly matching TRBD1 (6 bases). V lost 6 bases and J lost 6, with 15 bases in between. The CDR3 has 15 amino acids. The germline V gene has CDR1 MDHEN and CDR2 SYDVKM.

This clone was recorded only once. The chain is built from TRBV7-2 and TRBJ1-1; 8 positions match TRBD1. With 4 bases clipped from V and 6 bases from J, the junction kept 7 bases outside the gene matches. This CDR3 is built from 14 residues. Germline V CDR1 and CDR2: SGHTA, FQGNSA. CDR3 DNA sequence: TGTGCCAGCAGCTCCTACAGGGGGGGAGCTGAAGCTTTCTTT. Translated, it gives CASSSYRGGAEAFF.

The chain is built from TRBV4-3 and TRBJ2-1; TRBD2 agrees at 10 bases. Germline CDR1 and CDR2: LGHNA and YSLEER. This CDR3 has 16 residues. V lost 0 bases, J lost 6 bases, and 5 bases stayed unmatched. The CDR3 DNA reads as TGCGCCAGCAGCCAAGATACAGCGGGGGGGCGCAATGAGCAGTTCTTC. It yields the protein CASSQDTAGGRNEQFF.

The chain carries TRBV9 and TRBJ1-5; tentatively, D is TRBD1 (5 bases). The CDR3 sequence is 13 residues long. With 9 bases removed from V and 3 bases from J, the gap between germline ends came to 13 bases. Germline V lookup: CDR1 SGDLS, CDR2 YYNGEE. In nucleotides, the CDR3 is TGTGCCAACAAGGTACAGGACAATCAGCCCCAGCATTTT. Its protein is CANKVQDNQPQHF. Complete variable domain (other parts from reference TRBV9 and TRBJ1-5): DSGVTQTPKHLITATGQRVTLRCSPRSGDLSVYWYQQSLDQGLQFLIQYYNGEERAKGNILERFSAQQFPDLHSELNLSSLELGDSALYFCANKVQDNQPQHFGDGTRLSIL.

The J gene is TRBJ1-1, the V gene TRBV6-5; 9 nucleotides match TRBD1. Germline lookup yields CDR1 MNHEY and CDR2 SVGAGI. CDR3 length: 15 amino acids. Germline trimming cut 6 bases from V and 4 bases from J; bases unmatched to any gene: 9. This chain's CDR3 is CASRPVQGAATEAFF. CDR3 DNA: TGTGCCAGCAGGCCAGTACAGGGGGCGGCCACTGAAGCTTTCTTT.

The V and J genes are TRBV7-9 and TRBJ2-6; TRBD1 matches at 11 bases. The trim removed 4 bases at V and 1 base at J, leaving 3 bases unmatched. The CDR3 is 17 amino acids. Looked up from germline, CDR1 is SEHNR and CDR2 is FQNEAQ (reference sequence). CDR3 protein: CASSSRDRGSGANVLTF. CDR3 nucleotides: TGTGCCAGCAGCTCCCGGGACAGGGGGTCTGGGGCCAACGTCCTGACTTTC.

The chain has TRBV5-1 and TRBJ1-4; TRBD1 agrees at 9 bases. V was clipped by 4 bases and J by 5 bases; unmatched bases: 6. CDR1 is SGHRS, CDR2 YFSETQ, per germline. The CDR3 extends over 15 amino acids. The CDR3 spells CASSPGTGRNEKLFF. DNA of the CDR3: TGCGCCAGCAGCCCTGGGACAGGGCGGAATGAAAAACTGTTTTTT. The full variable domain, rest sourced from reference TRBV5-1 and TRBJ1-4, is KAGVTQTPRYLIKTRGQQVTLSCSPISGHRSVSWYQQTPGQGLQFLFEYFSETQRNKGNFPGRFSGRQFSNSRSEMNVSTLELGDSALYLCASSPGTGRNEKLFFGSGTQLSVL.

This clone was picked up a small number of times. The V and J genes are TRBV6-6 and TRBJ2-2; no reliable D call. This CDR3 is 15 amino acids long. Germline V gene lookup returns CDR1 MNHNY and CDR2 SVGAGI (reference sequence). V shed 4 bases and J shed 3 bases, with 12 bases lying between them. In nucleotides, the CDR3 is TGTGCCAGCAGTTCCGGGCAGCAGGACACCGGGGAGCTGTTTTTT. The encoded protein is CASSSGQQDTGELFF.

The chain uses TRBV7-8 and TRBJ1-2; possible D gene TRBD1, 6 bases. The CDR3 runs 13 residues. CDR1 SGHVS and CDR2 FQNEAQ come from the germline V gene. Trimming pared 5 bases from V and 9 bases from J, leaving 16 bases between. The CDR3: CASSPNRALSYTF. The DNA of the CDR3 is TGTGCCAGCAGCCCAAACAGGGCTCTCAGCTACACCTTC.

The V and J genes are TRBV7-2 and TRBJ2-3, with D hard to call. V was cut by 4 bases and J by 7 bases, with 12 bases left in between. The CDR3 runs to 13 residues. Germline values: CDR1 SGHTA, CDR2 FQGNSA. CDR3 region: CASSSTPRNTQYF. CDR3 nucleotides: TGTGCCAGCAGCTCGACCCCTCGGAATACGCAGTATTTT.

J is TRBJ1-2 and V is TRBV7-2, with D possibly matching TRBD1 (6 bases). CDR1 is SGHTA, CDR2 FQGNSA, per germline. The CDR3 contains 15 residues. The V and J ends lost 5 bases and 7 bases respectively, with 20 bases between them. The CDR3 DNA is TGTGCCAGCAGCCCAACGGGGGGGGCGGGGCGTGGCTACACCTTC. This sequence encodes CASSPTGGAGRGYTF.

This clone has only a few counts. One end of the junction does not line up with germline, which may come from a read error. This rearrangement joins TRBV7-7 to TRBJ1-5, with no clear D. This CDR3 region has 13 residues. The germline CDR1 and CDR2 sequences are SSHAT and FNYEAQ (reference sequence). CDR3 region: CASSFRINQPQHF. CDR3 nucleotides: TGTGCTAGCAGCTTCAGGATAAATCAGCCCCAGCATTTT.

The V gene is TRBV9, the J gene TRBJ1-2; D might be TRBD1 (5 bases). The CDR3 totals 14 residues. V was shortened by 3 bases and J by 6 bases, with 15 bases between the two germline ends. Germline loops: CDR1 SGDLS, CDR2 YYNGEE. The CDR3 loop is CASSALGGGNGYTF. The CDR3 region has the DNA TGTGCCAGCAGCGCCCTCGGGGGAGGCAATGGCTACACCTTC.

The genes are TRBV7-2 and TRBJ2-7; possibly TRBD1 for D (5 bases). Germline V gives CDR1 SGHTA, CDR2 FQGNSA. Trimming took off 1 base at V and 2 bases at J, with 12 bases between the two ends. The CDR3 is made up of 15 amino acids. CDR3: CASSLVVQATYEQYF. CDR3 coding DNA: TGTGCCAGCAGCTTAGTCGTACAGGCCACCTACGAGCAGTACTTC.

This clone was found a few times. V and J are TRBV7-3 and TRBJ1-6; D unresolved. Per the germline V gene, CDR1 is SGHTA and CDR2 is FQGTGA. The CDR3 length is 12 residues. V lost 2 bases and J 13 bases, leaving 9 bases between the germline ends. Written as DNA, the CDR3 is TGTGCCAGCAGCTTAGAAAATGGGCCCCTCCACTTT. Amino acid sequence: CASSLENGPLHF.

This clone was seen only once. CDR3 DNA sequence: TGTGCCACCAGCAGAGAGACAGGGGGGGTTTATGGCTACACCTTC. Protein sequence: CATSRETGGVYGYTF. The rearrangement links TRBV15 to TRBJ1-2; 9 bases fit TRBD1. Germline V gives CDR1 LNHNV, CDR2 YYDKDF (reference sequence). The CDR3 runs 15 residues. V dropped 0 bases and J dropped 5; count of bases not matched to a gene: 4.

This rearrangement joins TRBV5-4 to TRBJ1-4; 8 positions match TRBD1. With V trimmed by 3 bases and J by 8 bases, 6 bases remained unmatched. This CDR3 has 14 amino acids. Germline CDR1 is SGHNT and CDR2 is YYREEE (reference sequence). CDR3: CASSYRGGEEKLFF. DNA of the CDR3: TGTGCCAGCAGCTACAGGGGGGGTGAGGAAAAACTGTTTTTT.

The CDR3 DNA follows: TGTGCCAGCAGCCTAGGGGGCGGGACCTCTGACGAGCAGTACTTC. It codes for CASSLGGGTSDEQYF. V gene TRBV7-6 combines with J gene TRBJ2-7; D possibly corresponds to TRBD1 (7 bases). V lost 5 bases to trimming and J lost 5 bases, with 19 bases between them. Per the germline V gene, CDR1 is SGHVS and CDR2 is FNYEAQ. The CDR3 loop spans 15 amino acids.

V usage is TRBV29-1 and J usage is TRBJ1-1, with D perhaps TRBD1 (6 bases). V lost 4 bases to trimming and J lost 9 bases, with 21 bases between them. This CDR3 has 14 residues. CDR1 is SQVTM and CDR2 is ANQGSEA in the germline V gene. The CDR3 nucleotides read TGCAGCGTTGTAGAGATGGACAGTATAGCTCAAGCTTTCTTT. Translated, it gives CSVVEMDSIAQAFF.

V usage is TRBV7-9 and J usage is TRBJ1-2; maybe TRBD1 (5 bases). The CDR3 has 12 residues. Germline lookup yields CDR1 SEHNR and CDR2 FQNEAQ (reference sequence). V was clipped by 1 base and J by 7 bases, with 7 bases between them. Written as DNA, the CDR3 is TGTGCCAGCAGCTTAGAGACAGCTGGCTACACCTTC. Protein product: CASSLETAGYTF. The full variable domain, with the rest looked up from reference TRBV7-9 and TRBJ1-2, is DTGVSQNPRHKITKRGQNVTFRCDPISEHNRLYWYRQTLGQGPEFLTYFQNEAQLEKSRLLSDRFSAERPKGSFSTLEIQRTEQGDSAMYLCASSLETAGYTFGSGTRLTVV.

This clone turned up a few times. Sequence at one end of the junction differs from germline and may be a read error. The rearrangement uses TRBV5-4 and TRBJ2-7; 13 bases agree with TRBD2. This CDR3 comprises 15 residues. Germline V gene sequence: CDR1 SGHNT, CDR2 YYREEE (reference sequence). CDR3 residues: CASSQGLAGNYEQYF. Written as DNA, the CDR3 is TGCGCCAGCAGCCAGGGACTAGCGGGGAACTACGAGCAGTACTTC.

V is TRBV11-2 and J is TRBJ2-2; tentative D call: TRBD2 (6 bases). The CDR3 contains 17 residues. Germline V gene lookup returns CDR1 SGHAT and CDR2 FQNNGV. V lost 0 bases and J lost 3, with 14 bases in between. The DNA for the CDR3 is TGTGCCAGCAGCTTAGAAGGGAGGCCAGGTCACACCGGGGAGCTGTTTTTT. Protein product: CASSLEGRPGHTGELFF.